The 8 T cell receptor beta chains below all came from one sample that was sequenced in a study of beta chain features in type 1 diabetes. Reverse transcription of all isolated RNA meant that expressed TCRB transcripts were sequenced. TCRdb's copy holds only in-frame clones and misses some; the assay was immunoSEQ multiplex PCR. There are around 160,000 clones in the sample; under 60% occur only once, and under 0.5% lies in the top ten. Sequencing was performed on Tregs from blood. The receptors come from a man aged 18-30 years in good health.

Many counts were recorded for this clone. V usage is TRBV27 and J usage is TRBJ1-2; tentatively, D is TRBD1 (6 bases). Trimming left V 5 bases short and J 3 bases short, with 13 bases between. Germline CDR1 reads MNHEY; CDR2 reads SMNVEV (reference sequence). CDR3 length: 14 amino acids. The CDR3 is CASSPRGSDYGYTF. CDR3 nucleotides: TGTGCCAGCAGTCCCAGGGGCTCGGACTATGGCTACACCTTC.

V gene TRBV29-1 combines with J gene TRBJ2-1; 7 bases are a match to TRBD2. Trimming at V came to 6 bases and at J to 7 bases, leaving 6 bases not matched to a gene. The CDR3 covers 12 residues. Germline CDR1 SQVTM, CDR2 ANQGSEA. The CDR3 is CSVVAGWNEQFF. CDR3 coding DNA: TGCAGCGTAGTAGCGGGTTGGAATGAGCAGTTCTTC.

CDR3 sequence: CASSPRGTGSTDTQYF. The CDR3 DNA reads as TGCGCCAGCAGCCCGCGCGGTACCGGGAGCACAGATACGCAGTATTTT. The chain combines TRBV4-3 with TRBJ2-3; no definite D call. Germline assignment: CDR1 LGHNA and CDR2 YSLEER. Trimming cost V 4 bases and J 0 bases, with 14 bases left between them. This CDR3 has 16 residues.

In this sample, this clone turned up once. The chain employs TRBV7-9 and TRBJ1-1; no reliable D call. The CDR3 has 14 amino acids. Deletions cut 5 bases from V and 1 base from J, with 11 bases between. Germline V gene data show CDR1 as SEHNR and CDR2 as FQNEAQ (reference sequence). The CDR3 reads CASSRAPANTEAFF. DNA for the CDR3: TGTGCCAGCAGCCGCGCTCCCGCGAACACTGAAGCTTTCTTT.

The chain has TRBV5-1 and TRBJ2-5; 11 nucleotides match TRBD2. The junction had 6 bases not matched to a gene; V was cut back by 1 base and J by 1 base. The CDR3 length is 17 residues. Germline CDR1 and CDR2: SGHRS and YFSETQ. This CDR3 is CASSLPSGGQPQETQYF. CDR3 nucleotide sequence: TGCGCCAGCAGCTTGCCTAGCGGGGGGCAACCCCAAGAGACCCAGTACTTC.

The rearrangement joins TRBV6-6 to TRBJ2-5; possibly TRBD2 for D (6 bases). With 3 bases removed from V and 0 bases from J, the gap between germline ends came to 11 bases. Germline CDR1 MNHNY, CDR2 SVGAGI (reference sequence). The CDR3 sequence is 15 residues long. The CDR3: CASSYTGLNQETQYF. CDR3 in DNA: TGTGCCAGCAGTTATACAGGACTAAACCAAGAGACCCAGTACTTC.

The chain joins TRBV7-8 to TRBJ2-7; 14 bases map to TRBD2. The CDR3 contains 20 residues. Germline lookup yields CDR1 SGHVS and CDR2 FQNEAQ. With 1 base clipped from V and 0 bases from J, the junction kept 11 bases outside the gene matches. The CDR3 coding sequence is TGTGCCAGCAGCTTAGGGTCGAGAGGACTAGCGGGAGGTTACTCCTACGAGCAGTACTTC. Translated, it gives CASSLGSRGLAGGYSYEQYF.

This clone has just one count. The V gene is TRBV7-2, the J gene TRBJ2-3; 7 bases match TRBD2. After removal of 5 bases from V and 0 bases from J, the junction contained 8 bases not matched to a gene. CDR3 length: 16 residues. From germline, CDR1 is SGHTA and CDR2 FQGNSA. CDR3 sequence: CASSPKVGGSTDTQYF. The CDR3 DNA reads TGTGCCAGCAGCCCCAAGGTCGGGGGGAGCACAGATACGCAGTATTTT.